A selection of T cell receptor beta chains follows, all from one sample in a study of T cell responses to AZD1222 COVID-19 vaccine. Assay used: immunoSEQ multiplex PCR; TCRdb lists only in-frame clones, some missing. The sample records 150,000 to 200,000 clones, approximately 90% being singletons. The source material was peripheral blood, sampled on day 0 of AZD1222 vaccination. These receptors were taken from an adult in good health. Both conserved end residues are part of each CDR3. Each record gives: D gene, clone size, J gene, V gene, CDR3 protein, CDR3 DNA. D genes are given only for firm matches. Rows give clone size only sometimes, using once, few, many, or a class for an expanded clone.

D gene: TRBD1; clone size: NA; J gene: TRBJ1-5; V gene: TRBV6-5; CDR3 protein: CASSSGTGNNQPQHF; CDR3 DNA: TGTGCCAGCAGTTCCGGGACAGGGAACAATCAGCCCCAGCATTTT
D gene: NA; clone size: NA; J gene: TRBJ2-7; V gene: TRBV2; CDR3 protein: CASSAEAGVRSQYF; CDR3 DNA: TGTGCCAGCAGTGCAGAGGCAGGGGTAAGGTCGCAGTACTTC
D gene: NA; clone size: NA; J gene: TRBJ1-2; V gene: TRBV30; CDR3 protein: CAWTGDGYGYTF; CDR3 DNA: TGTGCCTGGACAGGGGATGGCTATGGCTACACCTTC
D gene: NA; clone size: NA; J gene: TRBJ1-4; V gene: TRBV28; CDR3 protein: CASSPWTVTNEKLFF; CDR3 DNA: TGTGCCAGCAGCCCATGGACAGTTACTAATGAAAAACTGTTTTTT
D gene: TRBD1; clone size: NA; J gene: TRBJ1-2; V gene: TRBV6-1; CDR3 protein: CASSAGRTGKNYGYTF; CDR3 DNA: TGTGCCAGCAGTGCCGGCCGGACAGGGAAGAACTATGGCTACACCTTC
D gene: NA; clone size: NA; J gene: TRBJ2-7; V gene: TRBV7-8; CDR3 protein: CASSPPDGSGARPYEQYF; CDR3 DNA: TGTGCCAGCAGCCCCCCGGACGGTTCTGGAGCAAGGCCCTACGAGCAGTACTTC
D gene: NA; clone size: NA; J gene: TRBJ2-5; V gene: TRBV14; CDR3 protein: CASNGFGETQYF; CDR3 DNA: TGTGCCAGCAACGGCTTCGGAGAGACCCAGTACTTC
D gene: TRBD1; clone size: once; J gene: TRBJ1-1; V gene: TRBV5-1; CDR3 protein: CASSLAGTGRAFF; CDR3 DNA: TGCGCCAGCAGCTTGGCCGGGACAGGGCGAGCTTTCTTT
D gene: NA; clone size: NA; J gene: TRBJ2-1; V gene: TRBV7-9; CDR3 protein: CASSLQTRRQFF; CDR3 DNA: TGTGCCAGCAGCTTACAGACTCGAAGGCAGTTCTTC
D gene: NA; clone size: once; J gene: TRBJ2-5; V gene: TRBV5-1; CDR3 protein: CASSQDVSTQYF; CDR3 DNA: TGCGCCAGCAGCCAGGACGTTTCGACCCAGTACTTC
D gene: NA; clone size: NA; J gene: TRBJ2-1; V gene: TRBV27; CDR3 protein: CASSLQGPHNEQFF; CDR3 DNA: TGTGCCAGCAGTCTACAGGGCCCCCACAATGAGCAGTTCTTC
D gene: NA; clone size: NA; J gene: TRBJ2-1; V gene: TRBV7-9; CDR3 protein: CASSPPGPGTREQFF; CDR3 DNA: TGTGCCAGCAGCCCACCGGGACCAGGTACAAGGGAGCAGTTCTTC
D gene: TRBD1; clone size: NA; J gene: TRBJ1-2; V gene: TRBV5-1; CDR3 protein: CASSSGQGAGGYTF; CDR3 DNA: TGCGCCAGCAGTTCGGGACAGGGGGCCGGTGGCTACACCTTC
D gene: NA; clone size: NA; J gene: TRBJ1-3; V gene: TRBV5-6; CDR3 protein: CASSLADVGRGNTIYF; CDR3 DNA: TGTGCCAGCAGCTTGGCGGATGTGGGGAGAGGAAACACCATATATTTT
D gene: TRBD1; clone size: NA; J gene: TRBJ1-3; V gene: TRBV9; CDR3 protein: CASSTRQGSGNTIYF; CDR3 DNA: TGTGCCAGCAGCACCCGACAGGGGTCTGGAAACACCATATATTTT
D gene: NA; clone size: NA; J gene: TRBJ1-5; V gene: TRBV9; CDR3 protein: CASSSLGGLGQPQHF; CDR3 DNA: TGTGCCAGCAGCTCTTTGGGAGGGCTTGGTCAGCCCCAGCATTTT
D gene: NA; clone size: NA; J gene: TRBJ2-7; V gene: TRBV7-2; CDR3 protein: CASSLAGWRQYF; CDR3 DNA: TGTGCCAGCAGCTTAGCAGGATGGCGGCAGTACTTC
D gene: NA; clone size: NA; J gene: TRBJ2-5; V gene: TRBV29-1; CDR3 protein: CSVELETQYF; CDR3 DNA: TGCAGCGTTGAATTAGAGACCCAGTACTTC
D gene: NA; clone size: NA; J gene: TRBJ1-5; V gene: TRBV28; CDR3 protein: CASSLGLGEIGNQPQHF; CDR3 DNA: TGTGCCAGCAGTTTGGGGCTGGGGGAGATCGGCAATCAGCCCCAGCATTTT
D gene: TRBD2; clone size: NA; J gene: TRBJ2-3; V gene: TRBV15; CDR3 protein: CATSRDREGPDTQYF; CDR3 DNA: TGTGCCACCAGCAGAGATAGGGAGGGCCCAGATACGCAGTATTTT
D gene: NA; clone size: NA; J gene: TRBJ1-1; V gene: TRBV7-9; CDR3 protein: CASSNGRGTEAFF; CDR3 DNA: TGTGCCAGCAGCAACGGGAGGGGCACTGAAGCTTTCTTT
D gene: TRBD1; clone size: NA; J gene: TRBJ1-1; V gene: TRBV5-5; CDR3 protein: CASSLAGQGGPDTEAFF; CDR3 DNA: TGTGCCAGCAGCTTGGCGGGACAGGGTGGCCCGGACACTGAAGCTTTCTTT
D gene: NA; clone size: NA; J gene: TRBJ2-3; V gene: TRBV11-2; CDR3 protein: CASSPGRPDTQYF; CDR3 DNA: TGTGCCAGCAGCCCCGGCCGGCCAGATACGCAGTATTTT
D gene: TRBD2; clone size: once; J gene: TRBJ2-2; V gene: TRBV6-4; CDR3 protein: CASSEAGSNTGELFF; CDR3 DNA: TGTGCCAGCAGTGAAGCGGGATCTAACACCGGGGAGCTGTTTTTT
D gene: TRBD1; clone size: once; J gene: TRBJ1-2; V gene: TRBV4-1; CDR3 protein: CASSQDHPSTGITLYGYTF; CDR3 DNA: TGCGCCAGCAGCCAAGATCACCCCTCGACAGGGATCACCCTCTATGGCTACACCTTC
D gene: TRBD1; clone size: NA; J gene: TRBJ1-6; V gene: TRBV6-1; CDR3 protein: CASSEARRQGNAPLHF; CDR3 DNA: TGTGCCAGCAGTGAAGCGCGCAGACAGGGTAATGCCCCCCTCCACTTT
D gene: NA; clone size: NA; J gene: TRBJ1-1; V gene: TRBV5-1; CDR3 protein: CASRPGGGNTEAFF; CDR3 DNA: TGCGCCAGCAGACCGGGCGGGGGGAACACTGAAGCTTTCTTT
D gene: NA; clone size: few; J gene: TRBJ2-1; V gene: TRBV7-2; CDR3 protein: CASSEGLWNEQFF; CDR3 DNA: TGTGCCAGCAGCGAGGGGCTTTGGAATGAGCAGTTCTTC
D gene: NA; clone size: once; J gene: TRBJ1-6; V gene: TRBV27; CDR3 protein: CASSFPDSNSPLHF; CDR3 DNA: TGTGCCAGCAGTTTCCCGGACTCCAATTCACCCCTCCACTTT
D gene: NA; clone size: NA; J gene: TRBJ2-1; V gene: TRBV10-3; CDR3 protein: CAIRTDLSSYNEQFF; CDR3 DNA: TGTGCCATCAGGACGGACCTTAGCTCCTACAATGAGCAGTTCTTC
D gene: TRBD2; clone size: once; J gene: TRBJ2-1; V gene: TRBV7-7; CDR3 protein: CASSQNLAGRYNEQFF; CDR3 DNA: TGTGCTAGCAGCCAAAACCTAGCGGGCCGGTACAATGAGCAGTTCTTC
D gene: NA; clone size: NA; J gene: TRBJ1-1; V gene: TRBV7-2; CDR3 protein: CASSLIRETGSAFF; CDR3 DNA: TGTGCCAGCAGCTTAATCCGGGAAACGGGGTCGGCTTTCTTT
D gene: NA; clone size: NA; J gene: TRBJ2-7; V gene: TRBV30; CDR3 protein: CAWSVGGRSYEQYF; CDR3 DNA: TGTGCCTGGAGTGTGGGCGGACGGAGCTACGAGCAGTACTTC
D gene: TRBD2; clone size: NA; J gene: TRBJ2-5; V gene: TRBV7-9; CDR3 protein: CASSLGGTSGGLKETQYF; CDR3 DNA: TGTGCCAGCAGCTTAGGAGGGACTAGCGGGGGGCTAAAAGAGACCCAGTACTTC
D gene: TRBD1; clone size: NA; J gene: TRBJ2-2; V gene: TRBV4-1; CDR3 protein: CASSQGDRVFYTGELFF; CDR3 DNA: TGCGCCAGCAGCCAGGGAGACAGGGTGTTTTACACCGGGGAGCTGTTTTTT